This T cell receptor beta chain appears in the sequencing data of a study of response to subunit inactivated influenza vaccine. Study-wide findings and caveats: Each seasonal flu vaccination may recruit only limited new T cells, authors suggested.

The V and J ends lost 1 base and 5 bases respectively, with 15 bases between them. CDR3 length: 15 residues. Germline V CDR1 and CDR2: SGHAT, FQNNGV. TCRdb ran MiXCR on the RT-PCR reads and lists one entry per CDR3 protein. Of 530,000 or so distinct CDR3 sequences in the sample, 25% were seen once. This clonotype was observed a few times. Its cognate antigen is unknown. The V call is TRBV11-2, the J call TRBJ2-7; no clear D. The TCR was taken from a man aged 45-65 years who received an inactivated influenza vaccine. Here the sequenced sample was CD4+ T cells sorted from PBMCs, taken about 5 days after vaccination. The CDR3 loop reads CASSLGFPYRDEQYF. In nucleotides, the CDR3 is TGTGCCAGCAGCTTAGGGTTCCCTTATAGGGACGAGCAGTACTTC. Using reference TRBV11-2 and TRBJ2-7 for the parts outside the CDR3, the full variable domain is EAGVAQSPRYKIIEKRQSVAFWCNPISGHATLYWYQQILGQGPKLLIQFQNNGVVDDSQLPKDRFSAERLKGVDSTLKIQPAKLEDSAVYLCASSLGFPYRDEQYFGPGTRLTVT.